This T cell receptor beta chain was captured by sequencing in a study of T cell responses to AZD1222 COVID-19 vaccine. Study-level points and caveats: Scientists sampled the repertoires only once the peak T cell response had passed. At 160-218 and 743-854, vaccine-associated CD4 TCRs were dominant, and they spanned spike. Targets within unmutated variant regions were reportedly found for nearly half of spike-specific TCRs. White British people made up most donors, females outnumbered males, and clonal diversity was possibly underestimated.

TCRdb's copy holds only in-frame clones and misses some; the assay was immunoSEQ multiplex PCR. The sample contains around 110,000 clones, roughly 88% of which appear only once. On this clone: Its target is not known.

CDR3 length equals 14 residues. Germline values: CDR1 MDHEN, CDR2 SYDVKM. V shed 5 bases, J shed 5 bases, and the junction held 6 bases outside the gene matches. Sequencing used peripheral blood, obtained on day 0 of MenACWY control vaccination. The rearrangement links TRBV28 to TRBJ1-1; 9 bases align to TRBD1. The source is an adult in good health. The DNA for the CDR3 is TGTGCCAGCAGTGCGACAGGGGGTCGGACTGAAGCTTTCTTT. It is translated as CASSATGGRTEAFF.